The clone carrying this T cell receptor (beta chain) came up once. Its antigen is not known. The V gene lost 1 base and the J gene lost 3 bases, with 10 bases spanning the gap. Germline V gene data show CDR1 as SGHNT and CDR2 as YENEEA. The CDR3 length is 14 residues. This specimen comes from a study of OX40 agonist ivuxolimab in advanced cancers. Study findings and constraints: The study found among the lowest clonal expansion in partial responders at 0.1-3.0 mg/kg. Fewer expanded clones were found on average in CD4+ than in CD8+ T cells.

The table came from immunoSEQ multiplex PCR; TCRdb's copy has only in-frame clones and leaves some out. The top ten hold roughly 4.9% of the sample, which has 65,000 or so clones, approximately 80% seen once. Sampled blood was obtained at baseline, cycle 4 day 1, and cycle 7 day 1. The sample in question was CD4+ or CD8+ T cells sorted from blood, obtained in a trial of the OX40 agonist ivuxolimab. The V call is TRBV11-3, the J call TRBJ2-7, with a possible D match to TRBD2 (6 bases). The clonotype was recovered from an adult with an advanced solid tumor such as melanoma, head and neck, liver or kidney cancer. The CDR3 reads CASSLAGVNYEQYF. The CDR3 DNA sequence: TGTGCCAGCAGCTTAGCGGGGGTAAACTACGAGCAGTACTTC. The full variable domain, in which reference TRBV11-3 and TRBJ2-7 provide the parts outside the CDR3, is EAGVVQSPRYKIIEKKQPVAFWCNPISGHNTLYWYLQNLGQGPELLIRYENEEAVDDSQLPKDRFSAERLKGVDSTLKIQPAELGDSAVYLCASSLAGVNYEQYFGPGTRLTVT.